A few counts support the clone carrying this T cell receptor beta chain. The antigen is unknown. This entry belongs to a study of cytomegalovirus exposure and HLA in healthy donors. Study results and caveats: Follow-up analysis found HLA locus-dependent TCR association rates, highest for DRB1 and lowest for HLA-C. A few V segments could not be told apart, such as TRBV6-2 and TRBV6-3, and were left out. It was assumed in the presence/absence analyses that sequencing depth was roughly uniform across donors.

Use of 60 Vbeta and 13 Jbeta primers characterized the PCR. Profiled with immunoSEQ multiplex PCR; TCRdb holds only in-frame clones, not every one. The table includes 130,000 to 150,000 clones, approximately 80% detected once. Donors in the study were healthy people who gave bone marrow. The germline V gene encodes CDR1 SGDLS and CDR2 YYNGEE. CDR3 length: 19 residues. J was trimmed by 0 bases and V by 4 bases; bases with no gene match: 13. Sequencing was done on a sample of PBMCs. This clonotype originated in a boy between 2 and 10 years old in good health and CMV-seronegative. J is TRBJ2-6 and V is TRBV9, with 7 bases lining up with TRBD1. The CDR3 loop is CASSPRTGAGGSGANVLTF. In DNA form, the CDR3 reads TGTGCCAGCAGCCCGAGGACAGGTGCTGGGGGCTCTGGGGCCAACGTCCTGACTTTC.